This T cell receptor (beta chain) was recovered during a study of blood T cell repertoires in COVID-19. Study-wide background: Acute and convalescent COVID-19 samples came from the United States, Italy and Spain. PBMCs, B-cell-depleted T cells, or T cells provided the cDNA or gDNA that made up the material.

Per the authors' pipeline: Estimation of nucleated cell counts was performed using reference gene primer amplification. This table comes from immunoSEQ multiplex PCR, and its TCRdb copy is limited to in-frame clones, with some not included. That table is the source of V, J and clone size, and D and trimming were worked out from the DNA. The sample consists of about 78,000 clones, about 89% of them appearing once. Germline V gene lookup returns CDR1 SQVTM and CDR2 ANQGSEA. Between the trimmed V and J ends, which lost 7 bases and 4 bases, there was a span of 19 bases. The CDR3 sequence is 15 residues long.

The clonotype was recovered from an older woman with acute or convalescent COVID-19. The genes are TRBV29-1 and TRBJ1-4; a weak D match, TRBD1 (5 bases). The sample was peripheral blood. The CDR3 region is CSALRGYKSNEKLFF. CDR3 in DNA: TGCAGCGCCCTGCGGGGGTATAAGAGTAATGAAAAACTGTTTTTT.